The T cell receptor beta chain described here comes from a study of early T cells in non-severe SARS-CoV-2 infection. Overall study: Chains from this unsorted whole-blood bulk RNA could not be paired. Regarding the study as a whole: VDJdb matching favored anti-spike CD8 responses, missing private and CD4 specificities.

Each cDNA molecule carried a unique molecular identifier. TCRdb used MiXCR to reprocess the 5' RACE reads, holding one entry per CDR3 protein. The table has tens of thousands of distinct CDR3 sequences, approximately 15% seen once. This clonotype appeared many times. The antigen is undetermined. The V and J ends lost 3 bases and 4 bases, in that order; junction bases with no gene match: 8. The CDR3 sequence is 15 residues long. Germline V gives CDR1 WNHNN, CDR2 SYGVQD (reference sequence). The J gene is TRBJ2-7, the V gene TRBV10-1; 8 nucleotides agree with TRBD1. This clonotype was sampled from an adult who was a healthcare worker with PCR-confirmed SARS-CoV-2 infection or an uninfected control (not recorded which). Source material: whole blood. This CDR3 is CASSEIVRGRYEQYF. In nucleotides, the CDR3 is TGCGCCAGCAGTGAAATCGTCAGGGGGCGGTACGAGCAGTACTTC.